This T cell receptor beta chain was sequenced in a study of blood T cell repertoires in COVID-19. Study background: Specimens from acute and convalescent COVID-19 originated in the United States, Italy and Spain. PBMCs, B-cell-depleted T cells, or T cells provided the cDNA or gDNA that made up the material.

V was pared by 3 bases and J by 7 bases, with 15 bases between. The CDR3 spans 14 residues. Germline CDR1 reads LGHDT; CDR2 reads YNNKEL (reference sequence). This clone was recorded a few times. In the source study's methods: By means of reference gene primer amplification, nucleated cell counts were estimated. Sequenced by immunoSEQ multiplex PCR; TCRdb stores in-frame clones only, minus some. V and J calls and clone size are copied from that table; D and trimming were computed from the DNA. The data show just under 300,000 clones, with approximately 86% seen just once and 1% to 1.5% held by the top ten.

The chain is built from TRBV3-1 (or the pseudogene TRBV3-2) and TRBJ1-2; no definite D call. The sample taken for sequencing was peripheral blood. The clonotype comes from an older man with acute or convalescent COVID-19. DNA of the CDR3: TGTGCCAGCAGCCACTACGAGGCCACGGGTGGCTACACCTTC. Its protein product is CASSHYEATGGYTF.